This is a list of T cell receptor beta chains from one sample in a study of shared T cell receptors in the human thymus. The data were produced by immunoSEQ multiplex PCR, yet TCRdb's version contains in-frame clones alone and is incomplete. The data hold 500,000 to 850,000 clones, with about 89% observed a single time. The sample was also linked to a second study, of human thymus T cells.

Sequenced input: thymocytes. The receptor set was obtained from a boy in the first two years of life with a congenital heart defect. CDR3s include the opening cysteine and the closing phenylalanine or tryptophan. A D gene is named only where the DNA matches it firmly. The size field is filled for only some rows; it gives once, few, many or a size class.

size: -
V: TRBV2
D: TRBD2
J: TRBJ2-1
CDR3: CANDLVAGVGSYNEQFF
DNA: TGTGCCAACGATCTGGTAGCGGGAGTAGGCTCCTACAATGAGCAGTTCTTC

size: once
V: TRBV5-1
D: -
J: TRBJ2-7
CDR3: CASSLVDGTIPHEQYF
DNA: TGCGCCAGCAGCTTGGTTGACGGGACAATACCCCACGAGCAGTACTTC

size: -
V: TRBV27
D: -
J: TRBJ2-3
CDR3: CASSRLTDTQYF
DNA: TGTGCCAGCAGCAGACTCACAGATACGCAGTATTTT

size: -
V: TRBV27
D: -
J: TRBJ2-7
CDR3: CASSFLGAGPSVREQYF
DNA: TGTGCCAGCAGTTTTCTGGGGGCCGGGCCCTCGGTACGGGAGCAGTACTTC

size: -
V: TRBV5-1
D: TRBD1
J: TRBJ1-1
CDR3: CASSPGQGAEAFF
DNA: TGCGCCAGCAGCCCCGGACAGGGGGCTGAAGCTTTCTTT

size: -
V: TRBV10-3
D: TRBD1
J: TRBJ1-6
CDR3: CATRDRDNSPLHF
DNA: TGTGCCACCAGGGACAGGGATAATTCACCCCTCCACTTT

size: few
V: TRBV14
D: -
J: TRBJ2-7
CDR3: CASSRQDEQYF
DNA: TGTGCCAGCAGCCGACAGGACGAGCAGTACTTC

size: -
V: TRBV5-4
D: -
J: TRBJ1-2
CDR3: CASSPDRLKNYGYTF
DNA: TGTGCCAGCAGCCCGGACAGACTGAAGAACTATGGCTACACCTTC

size: few
V: TRBV27
D: -
J: TRBJ2-5
CDR3: CASSHQETQYF
DNA: TGTGCCAGCAGTCATCAAGAGACCCAGTACTTC

size: -
V: TRBV29-1
D: -
J: TRBJ2-7
CDR3: CSVEDSYEQYF
DNA: TGCAGCGTTGAAGACAGCTACGAGCAGTACTTC

size: -
V: TRBV19
D: TRBD2
J: TRBJ2-7
CDR3: CASSIKTSGRGNPYEQYF
DNA: TGTGCCAGTAGTATAAAGACTAGCGGGAGAGGGAACCCCTACGAGCAGTACTTC

size: -
V: TRBV14
D: TRBD1
J: TRBJ1-4
CDR3: CASSPAGQSNEKLFF
DNA: TGTGCCAGCAGCCCCGCGGGACAGAGTAATGAAAAACTGTTTTTT

size: -
V: TRBV5-4
D: TRBD1
J: TRBJ2-7
CDR3: CASSMGQGHEQYF
DNA: TGTGCCAGCAGCATGGGACAGGGCCACGAGCAGTACTTC

size: -
V: TRBV9
D: TRBD2
J: TRBJ2-1
CDR3: CASSARAGGHEQFF
DNA: TGTGCCAGCAGCGCGAGGGCGGGGGGGCATGAGCAGTTCTTC

size: -
V: TRBV7-9
D: -
J: TRBJ1-1
CDR3: CASSLEVWAGTEAFF
DNA: TGTGCCAGCAGCTTAGAAGTCTGGGCTGGGACTGAAGCTTTCTTT

size: -
V: TRBV5-1
D: TRBD2
J: TRBJ2-1
CDR3: CASSLAGEGGPANEQFF
DNA: TGCGCCAGCAGCTTGGCCGGGGAGGGAGGGCCGGCGAATGAGCAGTTCTTC

size: -
V: TRBV20-1
D: -
J: TRBJ2-4
CDR3: CSYIAKNIQYF
DNA: TGCAGCTATATAGCCAAAAACATTCAGTACTTC

size: -
V: TRBV28
D: -
J: TRBJ2-7
CDR3: CASTWTEGCEQYF
DNA: TGTGCCAGCACCTGGACAGAGGGGTGCGAGCAGTACTTC

size: -
V: TRBV5-6
D: TRBD1
J: TRBJ1-1
CDR3: CASSLWRDRLNTEAFF
DNA: TGTGCCAGCAGCTTGTGGAGGGACAGGCTTAACACTGAAGCTTTCTTT

size: -
V: TRBV7-8
D: TRBD2
J: TRBJ2-1
CDR3: CASSLENASGRRREQFF
DNA: TGTGCCAGCAGCTTAGAGAACGCCAGCGGGAGACGCCGCGAGCAGTTCTTC

size: -
V: TRBV5-1
D: -
J: TRBJ1-1
CDR3: CASSLQTGDLNTEAFF
DNA: TGCGCCAGCAGCTTGCAAACAGGAGATTTGAACACTGAAGCTTTCTTT

size: -
V: TRBV6-6
D: -
J: TRBJ1-4
CDR3: CASSYYRVEEEKLFF
DNA: TGTGCCAGCAGTTACTACAGGGTCGAGGAGGAAAAACTGTTTTTT